Following are 2 T cell receptor beta chains from one sample sequenced in a study of shared clonotypes between healthy human individuals. The naive CD8 fraction comprised CD45RO-negative cells positively selected for CCR7 and excluded terminally differentiated effector memory CD45RA+ cells. Sequenced by immunoSEQ multiplex PCR; TCRdb stores in-frame clones only, minus some. The table records hundreds of thousands of clones, just under 97% of them present only once. The sample taken for sequencing was naive CD8+ T cells sorted from blood. The origin of the receptors is a woman aged 30 to 39 in good health.

The chain uses TRBV19 and TRBJ2-7; 9 bases align to TRBD2. This CDR3 comprises 15 residues. The junction had 8 bases not matched to a gene; V was cut back by 3 bases and J by 5 bases. Per the germline V gene, CDR1 is LNHDA and CDR2 is SQIVND (reference sequence). CDR3 sequence (DNA): TGTGCCAGTAGTATTTATGGCGGGAGGGGTAACGAGCAGTACTTC. It encodes CASSIYGGRGNEQYF.

Worth noting for this clone: Other nucleotide sequences in the sample specify the same CDR3. V is TRBV7-9 and J is TRBJ2-7, with D possibly being TRBD1 (5 bases). CDR3 length equals 13 residues. Germline V gene data show CDR1 as SEHNR and CDR2 as FQNEAQ (reference sequence). Between the trimmed V and J ends, which lost 5 bases and 4 bases, there was a span of 12 bases. The CDR3 bases are TGTGCCAGCAGCCCGTCAGGGTCATACGAGCAGTACTTC. Its protein is CASSPSGSYEQYF.